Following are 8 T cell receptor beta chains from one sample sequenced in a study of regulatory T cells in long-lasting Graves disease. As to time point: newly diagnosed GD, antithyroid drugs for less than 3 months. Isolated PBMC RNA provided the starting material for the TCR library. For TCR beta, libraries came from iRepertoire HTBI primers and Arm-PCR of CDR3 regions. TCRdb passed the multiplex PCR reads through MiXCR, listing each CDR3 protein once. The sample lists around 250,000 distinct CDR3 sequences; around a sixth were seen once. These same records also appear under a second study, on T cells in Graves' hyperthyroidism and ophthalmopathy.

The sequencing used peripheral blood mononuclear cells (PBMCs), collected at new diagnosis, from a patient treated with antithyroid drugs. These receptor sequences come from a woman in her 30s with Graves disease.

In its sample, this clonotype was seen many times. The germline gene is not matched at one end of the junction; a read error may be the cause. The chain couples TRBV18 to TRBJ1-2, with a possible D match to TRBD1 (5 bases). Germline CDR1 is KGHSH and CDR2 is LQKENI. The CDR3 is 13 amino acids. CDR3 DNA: TGCGCCAGCAGCCCAGGGACTTCCTATGGCTACACCTTC. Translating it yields CASSPGTSYGYTF.

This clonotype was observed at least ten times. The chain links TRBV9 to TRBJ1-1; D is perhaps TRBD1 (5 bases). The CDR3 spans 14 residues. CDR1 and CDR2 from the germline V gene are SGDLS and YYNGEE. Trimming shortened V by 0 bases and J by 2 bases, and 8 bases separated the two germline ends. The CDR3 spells CASSVVGQNTEAFF. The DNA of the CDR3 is TGTGCCAGCAGCGTAGTTGGACAAAACACTGAAGCTTTCTTT. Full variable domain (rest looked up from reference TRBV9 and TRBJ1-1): DSGVTQTPKHLITATGQRVTLRCSPRSGDLSVYWYQQSLDQGLQFLIQYYNGEERAKGNILERFSAQQFPDLHSELNLSSLELGDSALYFCASSVVGQNTEAFFGQGTRLTVV.

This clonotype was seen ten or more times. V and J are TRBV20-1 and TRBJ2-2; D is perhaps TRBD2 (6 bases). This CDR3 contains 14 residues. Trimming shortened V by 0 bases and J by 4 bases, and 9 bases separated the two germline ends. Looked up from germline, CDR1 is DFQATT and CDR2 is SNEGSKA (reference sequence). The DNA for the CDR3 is TGCAGTGCTAGAGACAGGAGGGCCACCGGGGAGCTGTTTTTT. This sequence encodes CSARDRRATGELFF.

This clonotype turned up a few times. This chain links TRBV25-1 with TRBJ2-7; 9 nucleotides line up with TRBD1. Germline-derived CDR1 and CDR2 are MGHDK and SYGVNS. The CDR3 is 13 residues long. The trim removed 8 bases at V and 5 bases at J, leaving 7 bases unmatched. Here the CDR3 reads CASRDRERDEQYF. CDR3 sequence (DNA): TGTGCCAGCCGGGACAGGGAACGAGACGAGCAGTACTTC.

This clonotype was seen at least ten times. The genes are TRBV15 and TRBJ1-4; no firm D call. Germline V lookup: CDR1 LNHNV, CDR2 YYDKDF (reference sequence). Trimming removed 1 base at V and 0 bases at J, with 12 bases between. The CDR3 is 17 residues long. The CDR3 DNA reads TGTGCCACCAGCAGAGGCAGGCCCCGCACAACTAATGAAAAACTGTTTTTT. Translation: CATSRGRPRTTNEKLFF. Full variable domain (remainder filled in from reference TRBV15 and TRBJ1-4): DAMVIQNPRYQVTQFGKPVTLSCSQTLNHNVMYWYQQKSSQAPKLLFHYYDKDFNNEADTPDNFQSRRPNTSFCFLDIRSPGLGDTAMYLCATSRGRPRTTNEKLFFGSGTQLSVL.

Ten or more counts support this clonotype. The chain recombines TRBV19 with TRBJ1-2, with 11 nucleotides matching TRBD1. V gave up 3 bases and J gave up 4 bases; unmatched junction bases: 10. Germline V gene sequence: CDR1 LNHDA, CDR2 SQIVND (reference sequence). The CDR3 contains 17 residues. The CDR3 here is CASSMGDRGRRVYGYTF. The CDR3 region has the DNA TGTGCCAGTAGTATGGGGGACAGGGGGAGACGAGTCTATGGCTACACCTTC.

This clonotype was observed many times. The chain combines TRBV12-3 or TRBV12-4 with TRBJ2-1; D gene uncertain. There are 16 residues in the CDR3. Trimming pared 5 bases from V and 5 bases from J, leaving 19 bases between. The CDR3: CASSPSEGRDHNEQFF. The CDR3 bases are TGTGCCAGCAGTCCATCGGAAGGTAGGGATCACAATGAGCAGTTCTTC.

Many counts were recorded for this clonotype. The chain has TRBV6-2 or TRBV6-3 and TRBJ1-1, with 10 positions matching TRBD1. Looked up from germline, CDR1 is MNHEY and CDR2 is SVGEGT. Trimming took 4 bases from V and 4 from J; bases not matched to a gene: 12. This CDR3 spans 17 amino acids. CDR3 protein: CASSLLTGGALGTEAFF. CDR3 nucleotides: TGTGCCAGCAGTTTGTTGACAGGGGGCGCTTTGGGCACTGAAGCTTTCTTT.